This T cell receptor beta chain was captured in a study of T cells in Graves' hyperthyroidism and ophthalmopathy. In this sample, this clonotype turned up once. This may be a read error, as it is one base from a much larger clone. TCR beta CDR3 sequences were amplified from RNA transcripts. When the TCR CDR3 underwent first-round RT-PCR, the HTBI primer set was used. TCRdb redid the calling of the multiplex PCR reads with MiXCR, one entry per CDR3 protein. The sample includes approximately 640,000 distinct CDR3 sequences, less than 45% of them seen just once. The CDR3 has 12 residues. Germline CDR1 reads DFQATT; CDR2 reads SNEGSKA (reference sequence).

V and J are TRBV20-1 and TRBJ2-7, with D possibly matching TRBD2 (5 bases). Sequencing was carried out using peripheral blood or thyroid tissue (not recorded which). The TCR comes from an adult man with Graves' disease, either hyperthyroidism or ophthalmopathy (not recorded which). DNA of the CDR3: TGCAGTACTAGAGTGGTCGCCTACGAGCAGTACTTC. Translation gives CSTRVVAYEQYF.